The T cell receptor beta chain under discussion was sequenced for a study of human T cells and chemical hapten exposure (dated by TCRdb to the early 2020s). With regard to the full study: For sensitization, 2% DPC in acetone was applied to a 2 cm by 2 cm area of upper inner arm skin. Patients additionally received weekly therapeutic DPC doses to the scalp throughout the approximately 25-week study period. Patch tests used Finn chambers with 0.01% DPC on the upper back, scored after 6 days by International Contact Dermatitis Research Group standards. Alopecia areata with under or over 50% scalp involvement, alopecia totalis and alopecia universalis were represented in the patient cohort, which was mostly female. The libraries were sequenced as a pool, and the TCR yield per sample differed mostly because of small variations in library volumes within the pool. In alopecia patients, the study followed how the peripheral blood TCR repertoire changed in vivo over primary and secondary sensitization to diphenylcyclopropenone (DPC), a hapten. Blood samples were taken from patients before sensitization (week 0) and then at 2, 6 and about 24 weeks after DPC sensitization. About 27 alopecia patients gave blood for TCR sequencing at one to four time points (pre-sensitization, 2, 6 and 24 weeks). Overall results and qualifications from the work: Repeated subsampling changed both the strength of the expansion versus patch-test correlation and the threshold at which that correlation became significant. Compared with pre-sensitization or healthy control sets, expanded TCRs formed significantly more large CDR3 similarity clusters, which is consistent with antigen-driven responses. DPC sensitization did not change the number of TCRs with a frequency above 1 in 1000, and there was no evidence of changes in global repertoire structure. Patch test score correlated positively with the number of PT1 expanded TCRs, reaching significance at thresholds 8, 16 and 32 but not at 4. Alopecia, a presumed autoimmune disease, was present in all patients, so the immune response of the patients might differ from that of healthy individuals.

Library preparation was by RACE. The sequencer was a NextSeq 500. Library preparation attached unique molecular identifiers to individual cDNA molecules for quantitative, reproducible TCR counting. Both TCR alpha and TCR beta chains were sequenced from each blood RNA sample. Turning to the authors' computational methods: The median number of TCRs per sample was around 96,000, ranging from roughly 20,000 to 690,600. V, J and CDR3 annotation of the TCR reads was carried out using the Decombinator software suite. To make PS versus PT1 abundance plots, every sample was subsampled to the same number of TCRs (28,000). TCRs were defined as expanded if absent before sensitization and observed at least eight times at the 2-week time point. TCRdb reprocessed the public reads (quality trimming at Q25 with fastp, clone calling with MiXCR) and kept in-frame beta chains. Rows are combined by CDR3 protein, so each entry shows the most common genes and DNA. These V and J calls originate from TCRdb's pipeline instead of the authors' own analysis. The sample table records over 70,000 distinct CDR3 sequences; 14% of these occur just once. Of the sample, 4% to 6% falls within the top ten clones.

Note on this clonotype: Its binding antigen is unknown. The input lacks base qualities; no much larger clone sits a single base away.

The CDR3 runs 12 amino acids, cysteine and phenylalanine included. Only the CDR3 portion is preserved as DNA: 36 bases, with reading frame beginning at the first base. The germline V gene (reference sequence) sets CDR1 to MNHEY and CDR2 to SMNVEV. The trim is 5 bases for V and 3 bases for J, with a gap of 7 bases between the germline ends. The sample's time point, from its label and the paper: pre-sensitization, week 0. The treatment or condition label, as the study defines it: therapeutic diphenylcyclopropenone sensitization with weekly scalp DPC. At every patch-test visit, the blood draw took place before the patch test was put on. Eligible patients were aged 18 to 70, diagnosed with alopecia, deemed suitable for DPC therapy, and excluded if pregnant. Total RNA was isolated from unfractionated whole blood collected in Tempus Blood RNA tubes.

The receptor was derived from a woman in her 50s with alopecia areata. Some clones in this sample may be carry-over from other donors' samples. Source: whole blood, taken in connection with sensitization to the hapten diphenylcyclopropenone (DPC). The sequence links TRBV27 to TRBJ2-5, with no reliable assignment of the D segment. The bases read TGTGCCAGCAGTGGTAGTGAAGAGACCCAGTACTTC. Its product reads: CASSGSEETQYF.